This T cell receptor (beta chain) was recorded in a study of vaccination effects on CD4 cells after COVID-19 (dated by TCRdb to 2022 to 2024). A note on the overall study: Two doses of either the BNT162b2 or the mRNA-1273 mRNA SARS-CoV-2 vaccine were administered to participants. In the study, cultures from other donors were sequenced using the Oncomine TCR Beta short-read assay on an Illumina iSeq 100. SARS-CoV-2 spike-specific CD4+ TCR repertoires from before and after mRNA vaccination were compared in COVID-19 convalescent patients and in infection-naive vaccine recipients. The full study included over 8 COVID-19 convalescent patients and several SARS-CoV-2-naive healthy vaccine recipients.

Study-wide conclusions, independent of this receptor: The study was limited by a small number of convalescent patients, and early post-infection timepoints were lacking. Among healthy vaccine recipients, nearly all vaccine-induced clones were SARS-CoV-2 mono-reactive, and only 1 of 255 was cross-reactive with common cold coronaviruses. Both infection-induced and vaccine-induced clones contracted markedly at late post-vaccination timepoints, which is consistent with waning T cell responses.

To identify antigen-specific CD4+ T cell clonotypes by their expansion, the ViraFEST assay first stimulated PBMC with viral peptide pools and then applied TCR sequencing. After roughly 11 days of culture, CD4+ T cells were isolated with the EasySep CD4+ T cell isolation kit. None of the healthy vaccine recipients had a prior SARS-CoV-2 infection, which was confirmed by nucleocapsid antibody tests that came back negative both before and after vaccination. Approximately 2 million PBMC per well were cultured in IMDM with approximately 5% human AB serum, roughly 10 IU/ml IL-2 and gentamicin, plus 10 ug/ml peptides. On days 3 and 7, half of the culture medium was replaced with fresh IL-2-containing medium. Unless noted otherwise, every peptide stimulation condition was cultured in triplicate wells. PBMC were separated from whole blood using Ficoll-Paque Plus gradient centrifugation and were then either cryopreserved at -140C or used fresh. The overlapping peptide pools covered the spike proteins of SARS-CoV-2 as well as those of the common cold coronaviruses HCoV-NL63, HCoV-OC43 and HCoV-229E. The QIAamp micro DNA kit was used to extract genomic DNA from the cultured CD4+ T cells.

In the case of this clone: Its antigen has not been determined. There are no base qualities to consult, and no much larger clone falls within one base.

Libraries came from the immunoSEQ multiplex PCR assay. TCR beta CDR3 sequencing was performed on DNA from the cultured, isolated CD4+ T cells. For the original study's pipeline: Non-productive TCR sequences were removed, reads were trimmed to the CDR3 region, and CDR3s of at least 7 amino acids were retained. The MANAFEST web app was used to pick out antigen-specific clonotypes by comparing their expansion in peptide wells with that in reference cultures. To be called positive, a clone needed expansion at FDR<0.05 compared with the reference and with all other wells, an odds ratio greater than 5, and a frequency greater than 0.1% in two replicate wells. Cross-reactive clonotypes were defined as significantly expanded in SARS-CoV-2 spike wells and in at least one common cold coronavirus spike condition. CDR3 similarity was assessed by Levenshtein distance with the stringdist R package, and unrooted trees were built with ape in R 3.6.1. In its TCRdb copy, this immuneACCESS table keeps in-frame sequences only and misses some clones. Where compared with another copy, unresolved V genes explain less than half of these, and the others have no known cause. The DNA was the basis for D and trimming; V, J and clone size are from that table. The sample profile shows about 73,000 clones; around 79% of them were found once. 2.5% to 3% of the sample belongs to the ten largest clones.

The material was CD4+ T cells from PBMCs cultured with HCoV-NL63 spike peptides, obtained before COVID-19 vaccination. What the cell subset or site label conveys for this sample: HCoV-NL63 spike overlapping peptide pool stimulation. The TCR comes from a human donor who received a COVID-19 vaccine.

The CDR3 corresponds to CACHPGQSTEAFF. The base sequence is TGTGCTTGCCACCCGGGACAGAGCACTGAAGCTTTCTTT. The chain was built from TRBV30 and TRBJ1-1, and 7 junction bases match TRBD1. Via the germline V gene (reference sequence), CDR1 is GTSNPN and CDR2 SVGIG. The CDR3 numbers 13 residues from cysteine through phenylalanine. The DNA shown is the 39-base CDR3, in frame from base 1.